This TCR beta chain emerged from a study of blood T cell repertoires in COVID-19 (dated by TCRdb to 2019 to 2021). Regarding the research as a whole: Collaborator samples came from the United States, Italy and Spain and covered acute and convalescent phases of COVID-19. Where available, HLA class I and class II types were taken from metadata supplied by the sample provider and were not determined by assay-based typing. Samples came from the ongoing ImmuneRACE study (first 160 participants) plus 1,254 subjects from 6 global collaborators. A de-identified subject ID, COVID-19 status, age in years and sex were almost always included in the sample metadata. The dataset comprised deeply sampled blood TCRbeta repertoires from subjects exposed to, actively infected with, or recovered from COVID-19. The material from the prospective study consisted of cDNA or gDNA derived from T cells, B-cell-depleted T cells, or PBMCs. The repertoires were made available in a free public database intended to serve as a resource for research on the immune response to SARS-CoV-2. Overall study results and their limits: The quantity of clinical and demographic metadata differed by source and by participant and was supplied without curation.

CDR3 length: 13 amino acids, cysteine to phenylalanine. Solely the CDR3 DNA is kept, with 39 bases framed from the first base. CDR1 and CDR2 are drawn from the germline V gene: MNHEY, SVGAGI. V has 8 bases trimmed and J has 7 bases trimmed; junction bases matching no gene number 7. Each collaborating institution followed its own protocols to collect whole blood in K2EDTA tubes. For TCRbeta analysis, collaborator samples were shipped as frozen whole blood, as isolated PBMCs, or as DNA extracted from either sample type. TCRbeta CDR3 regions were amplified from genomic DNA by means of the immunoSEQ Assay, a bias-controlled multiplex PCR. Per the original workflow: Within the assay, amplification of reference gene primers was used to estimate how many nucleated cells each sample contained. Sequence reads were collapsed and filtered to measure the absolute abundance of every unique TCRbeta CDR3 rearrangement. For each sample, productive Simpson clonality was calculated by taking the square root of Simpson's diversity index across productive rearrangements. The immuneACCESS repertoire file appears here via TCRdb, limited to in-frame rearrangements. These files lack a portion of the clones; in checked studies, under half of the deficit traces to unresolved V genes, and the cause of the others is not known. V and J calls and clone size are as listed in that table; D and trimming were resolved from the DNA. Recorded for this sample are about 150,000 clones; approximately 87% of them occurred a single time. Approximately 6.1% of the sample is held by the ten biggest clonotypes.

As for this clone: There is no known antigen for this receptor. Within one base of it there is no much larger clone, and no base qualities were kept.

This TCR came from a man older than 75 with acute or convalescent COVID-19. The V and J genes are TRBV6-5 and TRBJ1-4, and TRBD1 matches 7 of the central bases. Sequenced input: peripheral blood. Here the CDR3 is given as CASQWDRGEKLFF. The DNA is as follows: TGTGCCAGCCAATGGGACAGAGGTGAAAAACTGTTTTTT.